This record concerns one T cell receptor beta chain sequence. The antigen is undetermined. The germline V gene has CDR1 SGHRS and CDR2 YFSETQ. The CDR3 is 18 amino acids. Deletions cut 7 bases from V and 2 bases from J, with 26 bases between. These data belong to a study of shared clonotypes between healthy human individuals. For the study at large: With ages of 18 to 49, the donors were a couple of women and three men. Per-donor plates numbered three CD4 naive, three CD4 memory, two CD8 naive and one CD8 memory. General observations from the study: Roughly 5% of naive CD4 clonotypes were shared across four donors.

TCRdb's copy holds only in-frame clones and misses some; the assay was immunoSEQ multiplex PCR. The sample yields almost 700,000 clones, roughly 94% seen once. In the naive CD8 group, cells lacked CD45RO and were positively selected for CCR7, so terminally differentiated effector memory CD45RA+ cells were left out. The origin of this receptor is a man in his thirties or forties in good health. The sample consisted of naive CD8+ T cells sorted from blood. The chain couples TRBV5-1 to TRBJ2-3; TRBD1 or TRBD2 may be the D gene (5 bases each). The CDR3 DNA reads TGCGCCAGCCCTAGCCGGAGCAGGGACCCAGCTTTCACAGATACGCAGTATTTT. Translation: CASPSRSRDPAFTDTQYF.